The TCR beta chain under discussion was sequenced for a study of T cell responses to AZD1222 COVID-19 vaccine. The wider study: Pooled samples include second doses given at about 4 or 12 weeks.

V gave up 4 bases and J gave up 4 bases, with 14 bases separating them. The germline CDR1 and CDR2 sequences are SGHAT and FQDESV (reference sequence). The CDR3 runs 14 residues. The method was immunoSEQ multiplex PCR; TCRdb's version includes in-frame clones alone and lacks a portion of them. This sample has around 120,000 clones, with roughly 91% found just once. The sample here was peripheral blood, taken on day 0 of AZD1222 vaccination. This TCR was recovered from an adult in good health. The chain combines TRBV11-1 with TRBJ2-7; possibly TRBD1 or TRBD2 for D (5 bases each). The CDR3, as DNA: TGTGCCAGCAGCTGGGGCGGGCTACTGTACGAGCAGTACTTC. Its translation is CASSWGGLLYEQYF.